Listed below are T cell receptor beta chains from one sample, sequenced in a study of T cell changes during pregnancy in multiple sclerosis. Data came from immunoSEQ multiplex PCR; TCRdb stores just in-frame clones and leaves some out. The sample consists of about 13,000 clones, almost 90% of them appearing once. Sample: CD8+ T cells from peripheral blood mononuclear cells, taken after pregnancy. Receptors originate from a female donor in good health, enrolled as a control in a pregnancy study. CDR3s include the opening cysteine and the closing phenylalanine or tryptophan. The order of the fields is clone size, J gene, D gene, V gene, CDR3 protein, CDR3 DNA. A D gene is named only where the DNA matches it firmly. Clone size is not always given. Where it is, it says once, few, many or a class for expanded clones.

NA | TRBJ1-5 | NA | TRBV28 | CASSITGFGNQPQHF | TGTGCCAGCAGTATTACAGGGTTTGGCAATCAGCCCCAGCATTTT
NA | TRBJ1-1 | NA | TRBV30 | CAWIRNTEAFF | TGTGCCTGGATTAGAAACACTGAAGCTTTCTTT
NA | TRBJ2-5 | TRBD1 | TRBV5-1 | CASSFGGTGGETQYF | TGCGCCAGCAGCTTTGGAGGGACAGGGGGCGAGACCCAGTACTTC
NA | TRBJ1-5 | NA | TRBV2 | CASSVDEQGHSNQPQHF | TGTGCCAGCAGCGTCGATGAACAGGGTCATAGCAATCAGCCCCAGCATTTT
NA | TRBJ2-5 | TRBD1 | TRBV15 | CATSRGRRQGSQETQYF | TGTGCCACCAGCAGGGGGAGAAGACAGGGATCCCAAGAGACCCAGTACTTC
few | TRBJ2-1 | TRBD2 | TRBV9 | CASSESGRVDEQFF | TGTGCCAGCAGCGAAAGCGGGAGAGTGGATGAGCAGTTCTTC
NA | TRBJ2-1 | NA | TRBV6-1 | CASSEGSNEQFF | TGTGCCAGCAGTGAAGGTTCTAATGAGCAGTTCTTC
NA | TRBJ2-3 | TRBD2 | TRBV5-4 | CASSLLQRGTLTDTQYF | TGTGCCAGCAGCTTGCTCCAGCGGGGGACCCTCACAGATACGCAGTATTTT
NA | TRBJ2-2 | NA | TRBV27 | CASSGRPRNTGELFF | TGTGCCAGCAGTGGCCGCCCTCGCAATACCGGGGAGCTGTTTTTT
NA | TRBJ2-2 | NA | TRBV12-5 | CASGFSGELFF | TGTGCTAGTGGTTTCTCCGGGGAGCTGTTTTTT
NA | TRBJ2-3 | TRBD1 | TRBV15 | CATSPDRGFTDTQYF | TGTGCCACCAGCCCGGACAGGGGGTTCACAGATACGCAGTATTTT
NA | TRBJ1-6 | NA | TRBV28 | CASSLWGDSYNSPLHF | TGTGCCAGCAGTTTGTGGGGGGACTCCTATAATTCACCCCTCCACTTT
NA | TRBJ2-4 | TRBD1 | TRBV7-9 | CASSLLGTAVNIQYF | TGTGCCAGCAGCCTACTCGGGACAGCCGTAAACATTCAGTACTTC
NA | TRBJ2-7 | NA | TRBV27 | CASSLAEPYEQYF | TGTGCCAGCAGTTTGGCAGAACCCTACGAGCAGTACTTC
once | TRBJ1-5 | NA | TRBV28 | CASSLELINQPQHF | TGTGCCAGCAGTTTAGAACTCATCAATCAGCCCCAGCATTTT
once | TRBJ2-1 | TRBD2 | TRBV6-1 | CASSELAGAQNEQFF | TGTGCCAGCAGTGAGCTAGCGGGGGCACAAAATGAGCAGTTCTTC
NA | TRBJ2-7 | TRBD2 | TRBV11-2 | CASSSPGSGNYEQYF | TGTGCCAGCAGCTCCCCCGGTAGCGGGAACTACGAGCAGTACTTC
once | TRBJ2-1 | NA | TRBV28 | CASSFGRGNYNEQFF | TGTGCCAGCAGTTTCGGCAGGGGAAACTACAATGAGCAGTTCTTC
NA | TRBJ2-3 | NA | TRBV7-9 | CASSQRGSSTDTQYF | TGTGCCAGCAGCCAACGAGGATCTAGCACAGATACGCAGTATTTT
NA | TRBJ2-1 | TRBD2 | TRBV9 | CASSVAGGPGNEQFF | TGTGCCAGCAGCGTGGCGGGAGGGCCGGGCAATGAGCAGTTCTTC
NA | TRBJ1-3 | NA | TRBV19 | CASSIRHQSGNTIYF | TGTGCCAGTAGTATTCGTCACCAGTCTGGAAACACCATATATTTT
NA | TRBJ2-1 | TRBD1 | TRBV6-4 | CARGDRGSYNEQFF | TGTGCCAGGGGGGACAGGGGTTCGTACAATGAGCAGTTCTTC
once | TRBJ2-1 | NA | TRBV28 | CASSGGNEQFF | TGTGCCAGCAGTGGCGGCAATGAGCAGTTCTTC
once | TRBJ1-1 | NA | TRBV21-1 | CASSALCRGVTEAFF | TGTGCCAGCAGCGCTCTTTGCAGGGGTGTCACTGAAGCTTTCTTT
NA | TRBJ2-7 | NA | TRBV27 | CASSFRQEQYF | TGTGCCAGCAGTTTCAGACAGGAGCAGTACTTC
NA | TRBJ2-7 | NA | TRBV5-6 | CASSLGYEQYF | TGTGCCAGCAGCTTGGGTTACGAGCAGTACTTC
NA | TRBJ2-1 | TRBD2 | TRBV4-1 | CASSPRSGEREQFF | TGCGCCAGCAGCCCAAGGAGCGGGGAGCGGGAGCAGTTCTTC
NA | TRBJ2-7 | TRBD1 | TRBV19 | CASSPGQGPYEQYF | TGTGCCAGTAGTCCGGGACAGGGGCCCTACGAGCAGTACTTC
NA | TRBJ2-3 | NA | TRBV7-9 | CASSLVVGGVDTQYF | TGTGCCAGCAGCTTAGTCGTGGGAGGAGTAGATACGCAGTATTTT